This T cell receptor (beta chain) was sequenced for a study of T cells in localized non-small cell lung cancer. Study-level findings and limits: With higher T cell density in blood came longer overall survival. Uninvolved adjacent lung had higher T cell clonality than tumor and all other tissues.

Germline CDR1 KGHSH, CDR2 LQKENI. There are 19 residues in the CDR3. The ends were cut back, 0 bases at V and 1 base at J, with 21 bases in the middle. Concerning this clone itself: No antigen is known for it.

Sequenced by immunoSEQ multiplex PCR; TCRdb stores in-frame clones only, minus some. The sample lists about 78,000 clones, 84% occurring once. The receptor was derived from a man between 40 and 75 years old with stage I lung adenocarcinoma. The rearrangement uses TRBV18 and TRBJ1-1; D unresolved. The source material was peripheral blood, sampled before any cancer treatment. The CDR3 DNA sequence: TGTGCCAGCTCACCACCGGTGTTAGTGGGTACTTGGGGGAACACTGAAGCTTTCTTT. Translated: CASSPPVLVGTWGNTEAFF.